The 27 T cell receptor beta chains below were found in one sample sequenced in a study of T cell responses to AZD1222 COVID-19 vaccine (dated by TCRdb to the early 2020s). Taken with the paper, the label for time point translates to: baseline before first vaccination. Library preparation employed the immunoSEQ multiplex PCR assay. Not all clones reach the TCRdb copy of this immuneACCESS table, which keeps in-frame sequences only. Checked studies attribute under half of the gap to unresolved V genes and leave the rest unexplained. The sample data list over 70,000 clones, and approximately 91% of these were observed just once. Approximately 6.3% of the sample comes from the top ten. The input for sequencing was peripheral blood, taken on day 0 of AZD1222 vaccination. The origin of the receptors is an adult in good health.

The V call is TRBV4-2, the J call TRBJ2-1; 7 bases are shared with TRBD2. Germline CDR1 and CDR2: LGHNA and YNFKEQ. The CDR3 length is 18 residues. Losses at the gene ends were 0 bases for V and 3 bases for J; bases not matched to a gene: 11. The DNA of the CDR3 is TGTGCCAGCAGCCAAGACAGCTCCAGAGCGGGACTCTACAATGAGCAGTTCTTC. Residues: CASSQDSSRAGLYNEQFF.

This clone was seen once. V usage is TRBV12-3 or TRBV12-4 and J usage is TRBJ2-2; D is ambiguous. The CDR3 has 12 amino acids. Deletions cut 3 bases from V and 6 bases from J, with 5 bases between. The CDR3 region has the DNA TGTGCCAGCAGTTTTAAAGCCGGGGAGCTGTTTTTT. Its protein product is CASSFKAGELFF.

This rearrangement joins TRBV18 to TRBJ1-4; D perhaps matches TRBD1 (5 bases). V lost 6 bases and J lost 7, with 21 bases in between. The CDR3 sequence is 16 residues long. Per germline, CDR1 KGHSH and CDR2 LQKENI. CDR3 nucleotide sequence: TGTGCCAGCTCCCCTGTCGCGGGGCAGGGAGGTGAAAAACTGTTTTTT. Translated: CASSPVAGQGGEKLFF.

The chain uses TRBV24-1 and TRBJ1-2; the match to TRBD1 covers 11 bases. This CDR3 has 16 amino acids. Germline V CDR1 and CDR2: KGHDR, SFDVKD. J lost 8 bases, V lost 2 bases, and 9 bases had no gene match. As DNA, the CDR3 is TGTGCCACCAGTGATTCGACCGGACAGGGGGCTGGCGGCTACACCTTC. Its protein is CATSDSTGQGAGGYTF.

V usage is TRBV29-1 and J usage is TRBJ2-7; D is unclear. Per germline, CDR1 SQVTM and CDR2 ANQGSEA. This CDR3 has 11 residues. The V gene lost 4 bases and the J gene lost 3 bases, with 7 bases spanning the gap. The CDR3 DNA sequence: TGCAGCGTTGGTGGAGTCTACGAGCAGTACTTC. Translated: CSVGGVYEQYF.

The chain is built from TRBV2 and TRBJ2-1; 10 bases map to TRBD2. The CDR3 runs to 16 residues. Germline V lookup: CDR1 SNHLY, CDR2 FYNNEI. With 3 bases clipped from V and 4 bases from J, the junction kept 6 bases outside the gene matches. CDR3 region: CASSDVSSGSYNEQFF. In DNA form, the CDR3 reads TGTGCCAGCAGTGATGTGTCTAGCGGGAGTTACAATGAGCAGTTCTTC.

The rearrangement joins TRBV4-3 to TRBJ2-3; 9 positions match TRBD1. CDR3 size: 15 residues. Germline CDR1 and CDR2: LGHNA and YSLEER. Trimming cost V 4 bases and J 3 bases; bases outside gene matches: 5. The CDR3 nucleotides read TGCGCCAGCAGCCCCAGGGGACAGGGAACAGATACGCAGTATTTT. It is translated as CASSPRGQGTDTQYF.

The chain couples TRBV24-1 to TRBJ1-6; D is perhaps TRBD1 (5 bases). Germline V gene lookup returns CDR1 KGHDR and CDR2 SFDVKD. V was trimmed by 5 bases and J by 4 bases, leaving 5 bases between them. The CDR3 has 13 amino acids. The chain's CDR3 is CATSGQYNSPLHF. DNA for the CDR3: TGTGCCACCAGTGGACAGTATAATTCACCCCTCCACTTT.

The gene calls are TRBV7-9 and TRBJ2-3; TRBD2 is a possible D gene (6 bases). Trimming removed 2 bases at V and 0 bases at J, with 9 bases between. Looked up from germline, CDR1 is SEHNR and CDR2 is FQNEAQ (reference sequence). This CDR3 region has 15 residues. The CDR3 sequence is CASSLLAMSTDTQYF. The CDR3 DNA reads as TGTGCCAGCAGCTTACTAGCGATGAGCACAGATACGCAGTATTTT.

The count of this clone is one. The gene calls are TRBV28 and TRBJ2-1, with 10 bases fitting TRBD2. J gave up 7 bases and V 6 bases, and 15 bases lay outside the gene matches. Germline V CDR1 and CDR2: MDHEN, SYDVKM. The CDR3 spans 17 residues. The CDR3 loop is CASSGLLGSGRLNEQFF. CDR3 nucleotides: TGTGCCAGCAGCGGTCTTTTAGGTAGCGGGAGGCTTAATGAGCAGTTCTTC. The full variable domain, completed using reference TRBV28 and TRBJ2-1, is DVKVTQSSRYLVKRTGEKVFLECVQDMDHENMFWYRQDPGLGLRLIYFSYDVKMKEKGDIPEGYSVSREKKERFSLILESASTNQTSMYLCASSGLLGSGRLNEQFFGPGTRLTVL.

V usage is TRBV19 and J usage is TRBJ1-5; D remains unclear. The CDR3 extends over 15 amino acids. Trimming took off 3 bases at V and 6 bases at J, with 15 bases between the two ends. Germline CDR1 is LNHDA and CDR2 is SQIVND (reference sequence). The CDR3 reads CASSIGQGRSQPQHF. The CDR3 DNA is TGTGCCAGTAGTATCGGGCAAGGAAGGAGTCAGCCCCAGCATTTT.

The rearrangement uses TRBV6-5 and TRBJ1-1, with D hard to call. V lost 0 bases to trimming and J lost 7 bases, with 15 bases between them. This CDR3 spans 15 amino acids. Germline V gene lookup returns CDR1 MNHEY and CDR2 SVGAGI. This chain's CDR3 is CASSYSMSSGLEAFF. The CDR3 DNA is TGTGCCAGCAGTTACTCGATGTCGTCGGGTCTTGAAGCTTTCTTT.

The V call is TRBV10-1, the J call TRBJ1-1, with 8 bases identical to TRBD1. CDR1 is WNHNN, CDR2 SYGVQD, per germline (reference sequence). V trimming: 3 bases; J trimming: 4 bases; junction bases outside the gene matches: 7. This CDR3 is 15 amino acids long. The CDR3 coding sequence is TGCGCCAGCAGTGATACGACAGGGGTGGTCACTGAAGCTTTCTTT. Encoded protein: CASSDTTGVVTEAFF.

The chain couples TRBV4-3 to TRBJ2-5; 11 bases align to TRBD2. The germline gives CDR1 LGHNA, CDR2 YSLEER. CDR3 length equals 18 residues. The J segment lost 1 base and the V segment lost 5 bases, leaving 12 bases of the junction unmatched. The CDR3 is CASSRLIAGGGPQETQYF. The DNA for the CDR3 is TGCGCCAGCAGCAGGCTGATAGCGGGAGGGGGGCCCCAAGAGACCCAGTACTTC.

The chain recombines TRBV6-5 with TRBJ2-5; TRBD1 agrees at 9 bases. Germline CDR1 MNHEY, CDR2 SVGAGI. Trimming cost V 6 bases and J 3 bases; bases outside gene matches: 5. The CDR3 loop spans 14 amino acids. CDR3 loop: CASRDRGKKETQYF. The CDR3 DNA is TGTGCCAGCAGGGACAGGGGAAAAAAAGAGACCCAGTACTTC.

The chain has TRBV7-2 and TRBJ2-7; no definite D call. The CDR3 sequence is 13 residues long. Germline V gene sequence: CDR1 SGHTA, CDR2 FQGNSA. Trimming left V 5 bases short and J 7 bases short, with 15 bases between. In DNA, the CDR3 is TGTGCCAGCAGCCCCCAACTAATCGGGGAGCAGTACTTC. It is translated as CASSPQLIGEQYF. The full variable domain, in which reference TRBV7-2 and TRBJ2-7 provide the parts outside the CDR3, is GAGVSQSPSNKVTEKGKDVELRCDPISGHTALYWYRQSLGQGLEFLIYFQGNSAPDKSGLPSDRFSAERTGGSVSTLTIQRTQQEDSAVYLCASSPQLIGEQYFGPGTRLTVT.

This clone appeared once. The CDR3 DNA sequence: TGTGCCAGCAGTCAGCCGGGCCTGGGGGATTCACCCCTCCACTTT. It is translated as CASSQPGLGDSPLHF. V is TRBV28 and J is TRBJ1-6; possibly TRBD1 for D (5 bases). The V and J ends lost 5 bases and 8 bases respectively, with 16 bases between them. Germline V gene lookup returns CDR1 MDHEN and CDR2 SYDVKM. The CDR3 sequence is 15 residues long.

The genes are TRBV6-5 and TRBJ2-7, with 8 bases lining up with TRBD2. The CDR3 totals 14 residues. From germline, CDR1 is MNHEY and CDR2 SVGAGI. The V and J ends lost 5 bases and 7 bases, in that order; junction bases with no gene match: 10. As DNA, the CDR3 is TGTGCCAGCAGTACCGGGACTAGGTCGGGGGAGCAGTACTTC. The encoded protein is CASSTGTRSGEQYF.

CDR3 region: CASSRWNSGTKDTQYF. The CDR3 region has the DNA TGTGCCAGCAGCCGTTGGAATAGCGGGACGAAAGATACGCAGTATTTT. The chain couples TRBV6-4 to TRBJ2-3; 8 nucleotides line up with TRBD2. The CDR3 is 16 residues long. The V and J ends lost 6 bases and 5 bases, in that order; junction bases with no gene match: 13. The V gene's germline CDR1 is MRHNA and CDR2 SNTAGT.

This chain joins TRBV7-9 and TRBJ2-1, with 10 bases fitting TRBD2. Germline lookup yields CDR1 SEHNR and CDR2 FQNEAQ (reference sequence). The CDR3 length is 15 residues. With 4 bases clipped from V and 4 bases from J, the junction kept 4 bases outside the gene matches. In DNA, the CDR3 is TGTGCCAGCAGCTACCTAGCGGGAGAGTACAATGAGCAGTTCTTC. This encodes CASSYLAGEYNEQFF.

V gene TRBV5-4 combines with J gene TRBJ2-7; D is perhaps TRBD1 or TRBD2 (6 bases each). CDR1 and CDR2 (germline): SGHNT, YYREEE (reference sequence). CDR3 length: 15 residues. The V end lost 4 bases, the J end lost 7 bases, and 21 bases lay between the germline ends. The DNA of the CDR3 is TGTGCCAGCAGCCTAGGGACAAGGGGGGCCAGTGAGCAGTACTTC. Amino acids: CASSLGTRGASEQYF.

This chain connects TRBV2 to TRBJ2-4, with D maybe TRBD2 (5 bases). The CDR3 totals 15 residues. Germline V lookup: CDR1 SNHLY, CDR2 FYNNEI. Trimming stripped 3 bases from V and 0 bases from J, with 9 bases between. The CDR3 nucleotides are TGTGCCAGCAGTGATAGCGATATAGCCAAAAACATTCAGTACTTC. Amino acids: CASSDSDIAKNIQYF.

J is TRBJ1-5 and V is TRBV9; the match to TRBD1 covers 9 bases. The V segment lost 4 bases and the J segment 6 bases; nucleotides outside the gene matches: 5. The germline gives CDR1 SGDLS, CDR2 YYNGEE. The CDR3 runs 14 residues. The CDR3 DNA reads TGTGCCAGCAGCCCCCAGGACAGGGGTCAGCCCCAGCATTTT. The encoded protein is CASSPQDRGQPQHF.

The chain employs TRBV29-1 and TRBJ2-1; a possible D gene is TRBD1 (8 bases). Germline values: CDR1 SQVTM, CDR2 ANQGSEA. The CDR3 totals 14 residues. Trimming cost V 3 bases and J 4 bases, with 13 bases left between them. The DNA for the CDR3 is TGCAGCGTTGAGCGGGGGACAGGATACAATGAGCAGTTCTTC. It translates to CSVERGTGYNEQFF.

This chain connects TRBV5-6 to TRBJ2-7; unclear D gene. Looked up from germline, CDR1 is SGHDT and CDR2 is YYEEEE. This CDR3 is built from 12 residues. V was pared by 4 bases and J by 5 bases, with 10 bases between. CDR3 DNA sequence: TGTGCCAGCAGCCCTGATGACGACGAGCAGTACTTC. Its translation: CASSPDDDEQYF.

CDR3 region: CASSFRGGEQYF. CDR3 bases: TGTGCCAGCAGCTTCCGAGGGGGCGAGCAGTACTTC. The V and J genes are TRBV5-6 and TRBJ2-7; possibly TRBD1 for D (6 bases). CDR1 and CDR2 (germline): SGHDT, YYEEEE. With 2 bases removed from V and 6 bases from J, the gap between germline ends came to 9 bases. CDR3 length: 12 residues.

The V gene is TRBV7-2, the J gene TRBJ2-7; no clear D gene. The CDR3 contains 15 residues. Trimming cost V 0 bases and J 2 bases, with 11 bases left between them. The germline V gene has CDR1 SGHTA and CDR2 FQGNSA. CDR3 sequence: CASSLAQKGTYEQYF. CDR3 nucleotide sequence: TGTGCCAGCAGCTTAGCGCAGAAGGGTACCTACGAGCAGTACTTC.